What follows describes a single T cell receptor (beta chain). No antigen is known for it. TCRdb reanalysed the reads using MiXCR and keeps one entry per CDR3 protein. The sample records tens of thousands of distinct CDR3 sequences, roughly two thirds being singletons. The data originate from a study of type 1 regulatory T cells. Study details: T-allo10 is a Tr1-enriched, alloantigen-specific CD4 T cell product made in vitro.

The V gene's germline CDR1 is DFQATT and CDR2 SNEGSKA (reference sequence). V lost 1 base and J lost 6, with 7 bases in between. The CDR3 totals 13 residues. The rearrangement links TRBV20-1 to TRBJ1-6; D uncertain. This TCR was recovered from a human donor in good health. Source material: cultured T cells, either the whole culture or a sorted T cell fraction (not recorded which). Described subset: Tr1-enriched cell product generated in vitro against host alloantigens. The CDR3 loop is CSARGEGNSPLHF. CDR3 nucleotide sequence: TGCAGTGCTAGAGGAGAGGGTAATTCACCCCTCCACTTT.